These 17 T cell receptor beta chains were sequenced from one sample in a study of CD8+CD57+ T cells in acquired aplastic anemia. By flow cytometry, patients selected for sequencing had shown an expansion of CD8+CD57+ cells. The template for TCR beta VDJ and CDR3 sequence profiling was genomic DNA. TCRdb independently ran MiXCR on the reads; one entry per CDR3 protein. The table shows 100,000 to 150,000 distinct CDR3 sequences, with 50% to 70% occurring only once. The sequencing sample was made of sorted CD4+, CD8+, or CD8+CD57+ T cells (not recorded which) from PBMCs. Every receptor here comes from a human donor with aplastic anemia.

The chain combines TRBV2 with TRBJ1-5, with D perhaps TRBD1 (6 bases). Per germline, CDR1 SNHLY and CDR2 FYNNEI. V gave up 2 bases and J gave up 1 base, with 12 bases separating them. The CDR3 contains 16 residues. The CDR3 DNA is TGTGCCAGCAGTGAATCAGGGGTCAGGAGCAATCAGCCCCAGCATTTT. This codes for CASSESGVRSNQPQHF. The entire variable domain, with the rest obtained from reference TRBV2 and TRBJ1-5, is as follows: EPEVTQTPSHQVTQMGQEVILRCVPISNHLYFYWYRQILGQKVEFLVSFYNNEISEKSEIFDDQFSVERPDGSNFTLKIRSTKLEDSAMYFCASSESGVRSNQPQHFGDGTRLSIL.

The chain combines TRBV10-3 with TRBJ1-3, with D unresolved. CDR1 and CDR2 from the germline V gene are ENHRY and SYGVKD. V was pared by 0 bases and J by 0 bases, with 6 bases between. The CDR3 length is 15 residues. This CDR3 is CAISESTNSGNTIYF. In DNA form, the CDR3 reads TGTGCCATCAGTGAGTCGACTAACTCTGGAAACACCATATATTTT.

The V gene is TRBV24-1, the J gene TRBJ2-3, with D perhaps given as TRBD1 or TRBD2 (5 bases each). Germline assignment: CDR1 KGHDR and CDR2 SFDVKD. This CDR3 is 15 amino acids long. With 5 bases removed from V and 2 bases from J, the gap between germline ends came to 13 bases. The DNA for the CDR3 is TGTGCCACCAGTGCCTCCGGGGACCTCACAGATACGCAGTATTTT. It yields the protein CATSASGDLTDTQYF.

The J gene is TRBJ2-3, the V gene TRBV2; 10 nucleotides agree with TRBD2. V trimming: 6 bases; J trimming: 2 bases; junction bases outside the gene matches: 8. This CDR3 region has 16 residues. Germline V lookup: CDR1 SNHLY, CDR2 FYNNEI. CDR3 loop: CASRPSGSHDTDTQYF. DNA of the CDR3: TGTGCCAGCAGGCCTAGCGGGAGTCACGACACAGATACGCAGTATTTT.

V usage is TRBV2 and J usage is TRBJ2-6; unclear D gene. Trimming pared 6 bases from V and 0 bases from J, leaving 6 bases between. Germline CDR1 is SNHLY and CDR2 is FYNNEI. The CDR3 covers 14 residues. The chain's CDR3 is CASRDPSGANVLTF. The CDR3 DNA reads as TGTGCCAGCAGAGATCCCTCTGGGGCCAACGTCCTGACTTTC. The full variable domain, with the rest looked up from reference TRBV2 and TRBJ2-6, is EPEVTQTPSHQVTQMGQEVILRCVPISNHLYFYWYRQILGQKVEFLVSFYNNEISEKSEIFDDQFSVERPDGSNFTLKIRSTKLEDSAMYFCASRDPSGANVLTFGAGSRLTVL.

This clonotype was recorded a few times. The V and J genes are TRBV6-2 or TRBV6-3 and TRBJ1-5, with TRBD1 as a possible D gene (5 bases). The CDR3 sequence is 15 residues long. Germline CDR1 reads MNHEY; CDR2 reads SVGEGT. V lost 1 base and J 0 bases, leaving 7 bases between the germline ends. Here the CDR3 reads CASSYWGNSNQPQHF. The CDR3, as DNA: TGTGCCAGCAGTTACTGGGGCAATAGCAATCAGCCCCAGCATTTT.

This chain joins TRBV29-1 and TRBJ1-4; D not resolved. V lost 4 bases and J 7 bases, leaving 10 bases between the germline ends. The CDR3 consists of 12 residues. The germline V gene has CDR1 SQVTM and CDR2 ANQGSEA. In DNA, the CDR3 is TGCAGCGTTGTATCGGGTGGTGAAAAACTGTTTTTT. Residues: CSVVSGGEKLFF.

The V gene is TRBV2, the J gene TRBJ1-5; tentative D call: TRBD1 (5 bases). The CDR3 is 12 residues long. Germline CDR1 is SNHLY and CDR2 is FYNNEI. Between the trimmed V and J ends, which lost 8 bases and 5 bases, there was a span of 10 bases. The CDR3 is CASREGDQPQHF. The CDR3 DNA follows: TGTGCCAGCCGGGAAGGGGATCAGCCCCAGCATTTT.

This clonotype qualifies as hyperexpanded (1% or more). In DNA form, the CDR3 reads TGCAGTGCTCACAGGGGCCGAAGCTCCTACGAGCAGTACTTC. Encoded protein: CSAHRGRSSYEQYF. The genes are TRBV20-1 and TRBJ2-7, with 7 bases identical to TRBD1. The CDR3 is made up of 14 amino acids. V trimming: 5 bases; J trimming: 0 bases; junction bases outside the gene matches: 7. Per germline, CDR1 DFQATT and CDR2 SNEGSKA (reference sequence).

V is TRBV10-1 and J is TRBJ1-1; D gene unclear. Deletions cut 0 bases from V and 2 bases from J, with 10 bases between. CDR1 and CDR2 (germline): WNHNN, SYGVQD (reference sequence). CDR3 length equals 15 residues. CDR3 protein: CASSESRMGNTEAFF. Written as DNA, the CDR3 is TGCGCCAGCAGTGAGTCCAGAATGGGAAACACTGAAGCTTTCTTT.

A word on this clonotype: Likely a read error: the CDR3 ends without its conserved phenylalanine or tryptophan. The chain uses TRBV7-8 and TRBJ2-7; D unresolved. Trimming pared 1 base from V and 2 bases from J, leaving 3 bases between. There are 12 residues in the CDR3. Germline values: CDR1 SGHVS, CDR2 FQNEAQ. The CDR3 nucleotides are TGTGCCAGCAGCTTAGGGACCTACGAGCAGTACTCC. Translating gives CASSLGTYEQYS.

CDR3 nucleotides: TGTGCCATCAGTGAGGGGAGGGGGATAAATAATTCACCCCTCCACTTT. Encoded protein: CAISEGRGINNSPLHF. This chain joins TRBV10-3 and TRBJ1-6; possibly TRBD1 for D (6 bases). The length of the CDR3 is 16 residues. V was pared by 2 bases and J by 5 bases, with 13 bases between. Germline CDR1 reads ENHRY; CDR2 reads SYGVKD.

This clonotype was detected a few times. The rearrangement joins TRBV27 to TRBJ2-3, with 8 bases lining up with TRBD2. Per the germline V gene, CDR1 is MNHEY and CDR2 is SMNVEV (reference sequence). CDR3 length: 15 amino acids. The V and J ends lost 2 bases and 2 bases, in that order; junction bases with no gene match: 3. The CDR3 here is CASSLVREVTDTQYF. CDR3 sequence (DNA): TGTGCCAGCAGTTTAGTGCGGGAGGTCACAGATACGCAGTATTTT.

In this sample, this clonotype turned up once. The chain employs TRBV7-3 and TRBJ2-5; D tentatively fits TRBD1 or TRBD2 (5 bases each). The germline gives CDR1 SGHTA, CDR2 FQGTGA. The CDR3 is 17 residues long. V lost 5 bases and J 6 bases, leaving 25 bases between the germline ends. The CDR3 DNA reads TGTGCCAGCAGCCACAGGCCGACGAACACCGGGGAGCAGACCCAGTACTTC. Amino acids: CASSHRPTNTGEQTQYF.

In this sample, this clonotype turned up once. V and J are TRBV2 and TRBJ1-1; D is undetermined. The V end was cut by 3 bases, the J end by 10 bases, with 18 bases between. The germline gives CDR1 SNHLY, CDR2 FYNNEI. The CDR3 loop spans 14 amino acids. The CDR3 loop is CASSDPPTVLAAFF. Written as DNA, the CDR3 is TGTGCCAGCAGTGATCCTCCAACAGTGCTGGCAGCTTTCTTT.

As for this clonotype: Sequence at one end of the junction differs from germline and may be a read error. The chain links TRBV10-3 to TRBJ2-7, with D unresolved. This CDR3 spans 11 amino acids. The V gene's germline CDR1 is ENHRY and CDR2 SYGVKD. CDR3 sequence reads: CTISDRDEQYF. The DNA for the CDR3 is TGTACCATCAGTGACCGAGACGAGCAGTACTTC.

This clonotype showed up just a few times. This CDR3 is CSGTSTGDGYEQYF. In DNA form, the CDR3 reads TGCAGCGGAACCTCAACAGGAGACGGTTACGAGCAGTACTTC. The V and J genes are TRBV29-1 and TRBJ2-7; D is perhaps TRBD1 (5 bases). V lost 7 bases and J 4 bases, leaving 20 bases between the germline ends. Germline V gene lookup returns CDR1 SQVTM and CDR2 ANQGSEA. CDR3 length: 14 residues.